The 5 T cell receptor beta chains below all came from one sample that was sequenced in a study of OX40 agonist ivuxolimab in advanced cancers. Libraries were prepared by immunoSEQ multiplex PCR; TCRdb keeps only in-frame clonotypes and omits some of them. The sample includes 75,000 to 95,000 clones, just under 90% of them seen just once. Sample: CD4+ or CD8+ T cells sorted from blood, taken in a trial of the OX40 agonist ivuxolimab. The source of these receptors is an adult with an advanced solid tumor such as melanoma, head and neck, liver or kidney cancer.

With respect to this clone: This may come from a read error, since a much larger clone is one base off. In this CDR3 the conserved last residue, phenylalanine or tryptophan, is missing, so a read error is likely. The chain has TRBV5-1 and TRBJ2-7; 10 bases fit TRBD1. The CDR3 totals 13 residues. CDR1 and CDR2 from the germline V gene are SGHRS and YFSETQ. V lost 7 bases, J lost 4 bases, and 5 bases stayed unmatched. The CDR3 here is CASGTGAGYEQYL. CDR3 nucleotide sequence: TGCGCCAGCGGGACAGGGGCGGGATACGAGCAGTACCTC.

CDR3 residues: CASSIKVGYGYTF. The CDR3 nucleotides read TGTGCCAGTAGTATAAAAGTGGGGTATGGCTACACCTTC. The chain uses TRBV19 and TRBJ1-2; D ambiguous. V was cut by 2 bases and J by 5 bases, with 9 bases left in between. Germline CDR1 is LNHDA and CDR2 is SQIVND (reference sequence). The CDR3 is 13 amino acids.

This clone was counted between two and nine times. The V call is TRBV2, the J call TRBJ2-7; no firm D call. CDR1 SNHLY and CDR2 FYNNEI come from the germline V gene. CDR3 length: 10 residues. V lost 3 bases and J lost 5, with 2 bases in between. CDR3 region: CASSDDEQYF. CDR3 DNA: TGTGCCAGCAGTGACGACGAGCAGTACTTC.

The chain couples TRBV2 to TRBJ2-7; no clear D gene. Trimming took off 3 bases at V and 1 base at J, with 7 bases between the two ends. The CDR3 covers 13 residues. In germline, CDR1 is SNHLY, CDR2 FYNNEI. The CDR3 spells CASSESISYEQYF. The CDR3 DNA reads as TGTGCCAGCAGTGAGAGCATATCCTACGAGCAGTACTTC.

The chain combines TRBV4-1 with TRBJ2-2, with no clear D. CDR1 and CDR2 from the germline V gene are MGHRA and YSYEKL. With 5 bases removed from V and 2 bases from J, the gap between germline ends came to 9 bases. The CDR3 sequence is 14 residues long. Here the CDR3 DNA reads TGCGCCAGCAGCGCGGCGGATAACACCGGGGAGCTGTTTTTT. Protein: CASSAADNTGELFF.